This T cell receptor (beta chain) was recorded in a study of identical twins. Study-level findings and limits: Findings depended on cross-sectional statistics rather than tracking the same donors.

Using its own MiXCR run on the 5' RACE reads, TCRdb lists one record per CDR3 protein. Of fewer than 450,000 distinct CDR3 sequences in the sample, 9% to 10% are singletons; the top ten hold about 8.1%. The table lists this clonotype with many counts. The antigen remains unidentified. This clonotype originated in a woman aged 45 to 65 in good health. The sample taken for sequencing was naive T cells sorted from blood.

The CDR3 DNA follows: TGTGCCATCAGTGATGAGCAGGGGCCAGAAAACTATGGCTACACCTTC. Protein product: CAISDEQGPENYGYTF. The rearrangement uses TRBV10-3 and TRBJ1-2, with D perhaps TRBD1 (6 bases). Trimming shortened V by 3 bases and J by 2 bases, and 16 bases separated the two germline ends. Germline V gives CDR1 ENHRY, CDR2 SYGVKD. This CDR3 contains 16 residues.